This T cell receptor (beta chain) was identified during a study of T-cell memory formation after mild COVID-19. As to this clonotype: The antigen is unknown.

A 5'RACE reaction primed in the constant segment made cDNA libraries of TCR alpha and TCR beta, and these carried sample barcodes and UMIs. TCRdb analysed the 5' RACE reads with MiXCR anew, one entry per CDR3 protein. The table shows a few hundred thousand distinct CDR3 sequences, with roughly an eighth occurring only once. Overall study results and limits: For contracting clones, CD4+ ones sat mainly in CM and EM, CD8+ in EMRA. Pre-infection memory contained some responding clones, which suggested that cross-reactive memory had joined.

The CDR3 runs to 14 residues. V was trimmed by 6 bases and J by 9 bases, leaving 20 bases between them. Germline CDR1 is MNHNY and CDR2 is SVGAGI (reference sequence). This clonotype was sampled from a man aged 18 to 35 who had mild COVID-19 (a few samples of this study predate the infection). Cell type and time point are not known. This rearrangement joins TRBV6-6 to TRBJ2-5; a possible D gene is TRBD2 (6 bases). The specimen was PBMCs or a T cell subset sorted from them (not recorded which). This chain's CDR3 is CASRSPGTAKAQYF. The CDR3 DNA follows: TGTGCCAGCAGATCCCCCGGGACTGCGAAGGCCCAGTACTTC.